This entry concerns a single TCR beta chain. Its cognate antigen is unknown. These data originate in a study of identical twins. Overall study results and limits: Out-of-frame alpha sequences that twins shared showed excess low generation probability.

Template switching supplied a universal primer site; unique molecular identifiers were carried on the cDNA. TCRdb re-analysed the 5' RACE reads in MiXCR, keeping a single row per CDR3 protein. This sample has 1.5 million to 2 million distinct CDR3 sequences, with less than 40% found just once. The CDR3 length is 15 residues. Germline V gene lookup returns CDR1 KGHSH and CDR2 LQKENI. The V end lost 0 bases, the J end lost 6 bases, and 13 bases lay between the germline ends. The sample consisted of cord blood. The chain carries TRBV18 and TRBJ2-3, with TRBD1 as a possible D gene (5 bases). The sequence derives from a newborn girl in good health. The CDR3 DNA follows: TGTGCCAGCTCACCACCGTTGCCAGGGAAGGATACGCAGTATTTT. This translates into CASSPPLPGKDTQYF.